Listed here are 20 T cell receptor beta chains from one sample, sequenced in a study of shared clonotypes between healthy human individuals (TCRdb year 2020). Library method: the immunoSEQ multiplex PCR assay. TCRdb stores this immuneACCESS table with in-frame sequences only. Part of the clones is absent; in the studies checked, under half of the shortfall reflects unresolved V genes, and no reason is known for the rest. The sample table lists about 2 million clones, roughly 94% of them with a count of one. Together, the top ten hold approximately 0.13% of the sample. Sequenced material: naive CD4+ T cells sorted from blood. The cell subset or site label here, explained by the study, means: CD45RA+ positively selected. Source of these receptors: a man aged 18 to 29 in good health.

This chain uses TRBV5-1 with TRBJ1-1; a weak D match, TRBD1 (5 bases). The V end lost 0 bases, the J end lost 12 bases, and 15 bases lay between the germline ends. This CDR3 is 13 amino acids long. The germline CDR1 and CDR2 sequences are SGHRS and YFSETQ. The DNA of the CDR3 is TGCGCCAGCAGCTTGGGTGGGGCGCGGTATTCTTTCTTT. It yields the protein CASSLGGARYSFF.

The V and J genes are TRBV7-9 and TRBJ2-2; TRBD1 might be the D (5 bases). From germline, CDR1 is SEHNR and CDR2 FQNEAQ (reference sequence). The CDR3 totals 16 residues. Trimming removed 1 base from V and 4 bases from J, with 13 bases in between. The CDR3: CASSLGQGTSTGELFF. The CDR3 nucleotides are TGTGCCAGCAGCTTAGGGCAGGGCACAAGCACCGGGGAGCTGTTTTTT.

With regard to this clone: In the same sample, other DNA sequences code for this CDR3. This chain links TRBV28 with TRBJ2-7, with TRBD1 identical over 8 bases. V dropped 1 base and J dropped 4; count of bases not matched to a gene: 3. The CDR3 runs 14 residues. Germline CDR1 and CDR2: MDHEN and SYDVKM. CDR3 in amino acids: CASSLSGGGYEQYF. CDR3 coding DNA: TGTGCCAGCAGTTTATCAGGGGGCGGTTACGAGCAGTACTTC. Variable domain in full (rest from reference TRBV28 and TRBJ2-7): DVKVTQSSRYLVKRTGEKVFLECVQDMDHENMFWYRQDPGLGLRLIYFSYDVKMKEKGDIPEGYSVSREKKERFSLILESASTNQTSMYLCASSLSGGGYEQYFGPGTRLTVT.

This chain links TRBV5-6 with TRBJ1-3; TRBD1 is a possible D gene (5 bases). V lost 2 bases to trimming and J lost 4 bases, with 13 bases between them. Germline CDR1 is SGHDT and CDR2 is YYEEEE. The CDR3 contains 15 residues. CDR3 bases: TGTGCCAGCAGCTTTGGGACGACCGACGGAAACACCATATATTTT. Translating gives CASSFGTTDGNTIYF.

The chain joins TRBV4-1 to TRBJ2-7; 9 nucleotides align to TRBD1. Germline assignment: CDR1 MGHRA and CDR2 YSYEKL. The length of the CDR3 is 16 residues. V lost 1 base to trimming and J lost 2 bases; unmatched junction nucleotides: 6. The CDR3 region is CASSQGGTGIPYEQYF. The CDR3 DNA follows: TGCGCCAGCAGCCAAGGCGGGACAGGGATTCCCTACGAGCAGTACTTC.

The rearrangement joins TRBV6-5 to TRBJ1-2; 9 positions agree with TRBD1. Germline assignment: CDR1 MNHEY and CDR2 SVGAGI. This CDR3 region has 12 residues. V trimming: 6 bases; J trimming: 8 bases; junction bases outside the gene matches: 4. CDR3 sequence (DNA): TGTGCCAGCAGAGACAGGGGGTCCGGCTACACCTTC. It codes for CASRDRGSGYTF.

The table lists this clone with a count of one. The chain couples TRBV27 to TRBJ2-2; D is unclear. Germline loops: CDR1 MNHEY, CDR2 SMNVEV (reference sequence). This CDR3 contains 13 residues. V was cut by 5 bases and J by 6 bases, with 10 bases left in between. In DNA form, the CDR3 reads TGTGCCAGCAGTCCTGGTGGGCCCGGGGAGCTGTTTTTT. Translation gives CASSPGGPGELFF.

The V and J genes are TRBV4-1 and TRBJ2-5; 10 bases line up with TRBD1. CDR1 MGHRA and CDR2 YSYEKL come from the germline V gene. This CDR3 is 16 amino acids long. The J segment lost 5 bases and the V segment lost 0 bases, leaving 6 bases of the junction unmatched. CDR3 sequence reads: CASSQDGDRGWETQYF. The CDR3 DNA reads as TGCGCCAGCAGCCAAGACGGGGACAGGGGATGGGAGACCCAGTACTTC.

The chain has TRBV2 and TRBJ2-1, with 7 bases fitting TRBD1. The J segment lost 6 bases and the V segment lost 8 bases, leaving 13 bases of the junction unmatched. The CDR3 totals 15 residues. Looked up from germline, CDR1 is SNHLY and CDR2 is FYNNEI. CDR3 in DNA: TGTGCCAGCTTGGCCGGGACAGTTGGTTTCAATGAGCAGTTCTTC. Protein: CASLAGTVGFNEQFF. Full variable domain (remainder filled in from reference TRBV2 and TRBJ2-1): EPEVTQTPSHQVTQMGQEVILRCVPISNHLYFYWYRQILGQKVEFLVSFYNNEISEKSEIFDDQFSVERPDGSNFTLKIRSTKLEDSAMYFCASLAGTVGFNEQFFGPGTRLTVL.

The V call is TRBV10-3, the J call TRBJ2-7, with TRBD1 matching over 8 bases. The CDR3 runs 14 residues. Germline V lookup: CDR1 ENHRY, CDR2 SYGVKD. V lost 8 bases to trimming and J lost 2 bases; unmatched junction nucleotides: 8. CDR3: CAISPDRVTYEQYF. In nucleotides, the CDR3 is TGTGCCATCTCCCCGGACAGGGTCACCTACGAGCAGTACTTC.

The chain combines TRBV6-5 with TRBJ2-7, with a weak D call TRBD2 (9 bases). The CDR3 is 14 residues long. Trimming cost V 6 bases and J 5 bases, with 17 bases left between them. Germline assignment: CDR1 MNHEY and CDR2 SVGAGI. This CDR3 is CASRSGGGRDEQYF. The CDR3 DNA is TGTGCCAGCAGGTCAGGGGGCGGGAGGGACGAGCAGTACTTC.

The rearrangement uses TRBV2 and TRBJ1-2; D perhaps matches TRBD1 (6 bases). The germline V gene encodes CDR1 SNHLY and CDR2 FYNNEI. The CDR3 loop spans 17 amino acids. Trimming took 0 bases from V and 1 from J, leaving 15 bases between them. CDR3 DNA: TGTGCCAGCAGTGAAGCGAAAGACAGGTTTAGTAACTATGGCTACACCTTC. Encoded protein: CASSEAKDRFSNYGYTF. The full variable domain, with the rest looked up from reference TRBV2 and TRBJ1-2, is EPEVTQTPSHQVTQMGQEVILRCVPISNHLYFYWYRQILGQKVEFLVSFYNNEISEKSEIFDDQFSVERPDGSNFTLKIRSTKLEDSAMYFCASSEAKDRFSNYGYTFGSGTRLTVV.

The V call is TRBV7-2, the J call TRBJ2-7; 7 bases map to TRBD2. The CDR3 covers 16 residues. Germline loops: CDR1 SGHTA, CDR2 FQGNSA. The V and J ends lost 1 base and 5 bases, in that order; junction bases with no gene match: 11. The DNA for the CDR3 is TGTGCCAGCAGCTTAGGAATCGGGCGGGAGAGTAACGAGCAGTACTTC. This codes for CASSLGIGRESNEQYF.

This clone was seen only a few times. V and J are TRBV6-5 and TRBJ1-2; 7 bases are a match to TRBD1. The CDR3 spans 12 residues. The germline V gene encodes CDR1 MNHEY and CDR2 SVGAGI. Trimming removed 11 bases from V and 7 bases from J; junction bases left unmatched: 10. The CDR3 protein is CAVQGSSGGYTF. The CDR3 bases are TGTGCCGTACAGGGGAGTAGTGGTGGCTACACCTTC.

This clone was recorded only once. The chain couples TRBV7-9 to TRBJ1-4, with 7 bases lining up with TRBD1. Trimming removed 5 bases from V and 5 bases from J; junction bases left unmatched: 11. Germline CDR1 SEHNR, CDR2 FQNEAQ (reference sequence). This CDR3 region has 16 residues. The CDR3 DNA is TGTGCCAGCAGCGTTATAACAGGGGCCCTGAATGAAAAACTGTTTTTT. Its protein is CASSVITGALNEKLFF.

This clone was counted once. V and J are TRBV4-1 and TRBJ2-2, with D possibly being TRBD2 (5 bases). Germline CDR1 reads MGHRA; CDR2 reads YSYEKL. The CDR3 is made up of 16 amino acids. The V end was cut by 7 bases, the J end by 5 bases, with 20 bases between. The CDR3 here is CASNPIGDEVTGELFF. The CDR3, as DNA: TGCGCCAGCAACCCAATCGGGGATGAGGTAACCGGGGAGCTGTTTTTT.

The chain employs TRBV6-6 and TRBJ2-3, with 9 bases that match TRBD2. CDR1 and CDR2 from the germline V gene are MNHNY and SVGAGI (reference sequence). The CDR3 runs 16 residues. J gave up 2 bases and V 6 bases, and 9 bases lay outside the gene matches. The DNA for the CDR3 is TGTGCCAGCAGCCGGGGGAGCGGGGGGTACACAGATACGCAGTATTTT. Its translation: CASSRGSGGYTDTQYF.

The V gene is TRBV19, the J gene TRBJ2-7; 8 bases are a match to TRBD1. V lost 6 bases to trimming and J lost 5 bases; unmatched junction nucleotides: 9. This CDR3 contains 14 residues. CDR1 and CDR2 (germline): LNHDA, SQIVND (reference sequence). CDR3 region: CASSPRTGMDEQYF. In nucleotides, the CDR3 is TGTGCCAGTAGCCCCCGGACAGGGATGGACGAGCAGTACTTC.

In the case of this clone: This could be a read error, since a much larger clone is one nucleotide away. The sample holds other DNA sequences that translate to the same CDR3. This chain joins TRBV7-2 and TRBJ2-6; no reliable D call. Trimming removed 6 bases from V and 0 bases from J, with 3 bases in between. CDR1 is SGHTA, CDR2 FQGNSA, per germline. This CDR3 spans 13 amino acids. CDR3 nucleotides: TGTGCCAGCAGGAGCTCTGGGGCCAACGTCCTGACTTTC. As protein: CASRSSGANVLTF.

As regards this clone: The germline gene is not matched at one end of the junction; a read error may be the cause. V and J are TRBV7-9 and TRBJ1-5; D uncertain. CDR3 size: 11 residues. CDR1 and CDR2 from the germline V gene are SEHNR and FQNEAQ (reference sequence). The DNA of the CDR3 is TGTGCCAGCGGGGAAAATCAGCTCCAGCATTTT. Translation gives CASGENQLQHF.